These 30 T cell receptor beta chains share one sample of origin, sequenced in a study of CD8 T cells in Susac syndrome. cDNA came from around 0.5 to 1 ug RNA primed by random hexamers. TCRdb independently ran MiXCR on the immunoSEQ multiplex PCR reads; one entry per CDR3 protein. The top ten clones hold approximately 0.072% of a sample with a few hundred thousand distinct CDR3 sequences, approximately 92% of them seen once. What was sequenced was CD4+ T cells from PBMCs. The receptor source for this set is a human donor with multiple sclerosis.

The chain uses TRBV7-3 and TRBJ2-7; no definite D call. Germline V gives CDR1 SGHTA, CDR2 FQGTGA. CDR3 size: 12 residues. V dropped 3 bases and J dropped 1 base, with 4 bases sitting between them. The CDR3: CASSFQSYEQYV. The CDR3 DNA is TGTGCCAGCAGCTTCCAATCCTACGAGCAGTACGTC.

The J gene is TRBJ2-1, the V gene TRBV6-6, with D tentatively TRBD1 (5 bases). CDR1 and CDR2 (germline): MNHNY, SVGAGI (reference sequence). V was clipped by 0 bases and J by 3 bases, with 6 bases between them. CDR3 length: 14 residues. DNA for the CDR3: TGTGCCAGCAGTTACTCGGACAACTACAATGAGCAGTTCTTC. This encodes CASSYSDNYNEQFF.

The CDR3 spells CASSVWGGQGAYEQYF. CDR3 DNA sequence: TGTGCCAGCAGTGTGTGGGGTGGGCAGGGGGCCTACGAGCAGTACTTC. The J gene is TRBJ2-7, the V gene TRBV27; 7 bases are a match to TRBD1. Germline V lookup: CDR1 MNHEY, CDR2 SMNVEV (reference sequence). Germline trimming cut 5 bases from V and 2 bases from J; bases unmatched to any gene: 12. The CDR3 extends over 16 amino acids.

The count of this clonotype is one. V usage is TRBV3-1 and J usage is TRBJ1-1, with D uncertain. CDR3 length: 15 residues. Per the germline V gene, CDR1 is LGHDT and CDR2 is YNNKEL (reference sequence). V lost 4 bases and J 1 base, leaving 13 bases between the germline ends. The DNA for the CDR3 is TGTGCCAGCAGCCCCCCTGGGGTGCCGAACACTGAAGCTTTCTTT. Its translation: CASSPPGVPNTEAFF.

V usage is TRBV7-3 and J usage is TRBJ2-1; TRBD2 matches 8 bases. The V segment lost 0 bases and the J segment 13 bases; nucleotides outside the gene matches: 5. This CDR3 comprises 13 residues. CDR1 is SGHTA, CDR2 FQGTGA, per germline. The CDR3 DNA reads TGTGCCAGCAGCTTAACAGTTAGCGGGAAACAGTTCTTC. It is translated as CASSLTVSGKQFF.

This clonotype has a single count. This chain joins TRBV5-8 and TRBJ1-4; no clear D gene. From germline, CDR1 is SGHTS and CDR2 YDEGEE. The CDR3 extends over 16 amino acids. V was pared by 0 bases and J by 3 bases, with 12 bases between. As DNA, the CDR3 is TGTGCCAGCAGCTTGGCCGGGTCGCGGGCTAATGAAAAACTGTTTTTT. It translates to CASSLAGSRANEKLFF. Drawing the rest from reference TRBV5-8 and TRBJ1-4, the complete variable domain is EAGVTQSPTHLIKTRGQQATLRCSPISGHTSVYWYQQALGLGLQFLLWYDEGEERNRGNFPPRFSGRQFPNYSSELNVNALELEDSALYLCASSLAGSRANEKLFFGSGTQLSVL.

This clonotype was observed a few times. This chain uses TRBV12-3 or TRBV12-4 with TRBJ1-5; D remains unclear. This CDR3 spans 13 amino acids. V was trimmed by 2 bases and J by 4 bases, leaving 6 bases between them. The CDR3 sequence: CASSLWGNQPQHF. CDR3 DNA sequence: TGTGCCAGCAGTTTATGGGGTAATCAGCCCCAGCATTTT.

The J gene is TRBJ2-7, the V gene TRBV10-3; D is ambiguous. Deletions cut 2 bases from V and 5 bases from J, with 4 bases between. Germline lookup yields CDR1 ENHRY and CDR2 SYGVKD. This CDR3 contains 11 residues. CDR3 in DNA: TGTGCCATCAGTGAGGCCCACGAGCAGTACTTC. Translated, it gives CAISEAHEQYF.

The chain carries TRBV7-2 and TRBJ2-3, with D maybe TRBD2 (6 bases). Germline CDR1 SGHTA, CDR2 FQGNSA. The CDR3 has 15 amino acids. The germline V and J ends were trimmed by 2 bases and 3 bases, with 12 bases remaining between them. Written as DNA, the CDR3 is TGTGCCAGCAGCTTATGGACTATAAGGACAGATACGCAGTATTTT. This gives the protein CASSLWTIRTDTQYF.

The chain links TRBV7-9 to TRBJ2-3; TRBD1 agrees at 9 bases. This CDR3 spans 14 amino acids. Germline CDR1 and CDR2: SEHNR and FQNEAQ (reference sequence). The V segment lost 5 bases and the J segment 3 bases; nucleotides outside the gene matches: 3. CDR3 amino acids: CASSVDRGTDTQYF. Written as DNA, the CDR3 is TGTGCCAGCAGCGTCGACAGGGGGACAGATACGCAGTATTTT.

The chain links TRBV29-1 to TRBJ1-2, with D possibly being TRBD1 (6 bases). The CDR3 length is 16 residues. CDR1 and CDR2 from the germline V gene are SQVTM and ANQGSEA. Trimming shortened V by 4 bases and J by 0 bases, and 18 bases separated the two germline ends. The CDR3 here is CSVGPAGVRPNYGYTF. The CDR3 bases are TGCAGCGTTGGACCCGCAGGGGTCCGCCCTAACTATGGCTACACCTTC.

This clonotype was observed a handful of times. V gene TRBV19 combines with J gene TRBJ1-5; the match to TRBD1 covers 11 bases. CDR3 length: 13 residues. V shed 8 bases and J 7 bases; nucleotides not matched to a gene: 4. CDR1 LNHDA and CDR2 SQIVND come from the germline V gene (reference sequence). The CDR3 sequence is CASSGTGGQPQHF. In DNA form, the CDR3 reads TGTGCCAGTTCGGGGACAGGGGGGCAGCCCCAGCATTTT.

The chain carries TRBV29-1 and TRBJ2-3; tentative D call: TRBD1 (8 bases). V gave up 2 bases and J gave up 2 bases, with 23 bases separating them. This CDR3 has 18 residues. Germline assignment: CDR1 SQVTM and CDR2 ANQGSEA. The CDR3 DNA is TGCAGCGTTGAACGGAGGGGAGGGACAGGAAAGGACACAGATACGCAGTATTTT. Translated: CSVERRGGTGKDTDTQYF.

The chain employs TRBV20-1 and TRBJ1-4; 7 bases match TRBD1. Germline V gene lookup returns CDR1 DFQATT and CDR2 SNEGSKA (reference sequence). This CDR3 region has 15 residues. J lost 5 bases, V lost 1 base, and 7 bases had no gene match. Here the CDR3 DNA reads TGCAGTGCTAGAGGGCGAGGGGGCGGGAATGAAAAACTGTTTTTT. Its translation: CSARGRGGGNEKLFF.

This chain joins TRBV10-2 and TRBJ2-5; D unresolved. V was trimmed by 10 bases and J by 5 bases, leaving 14 bases between them. The CDR3 sequence is 12 residues long. Germline V CDR1 and CDR2: WSHSY, SAAADI. Written as DNA, the CDR3 is TGCGCCACCTTACTGGGGTCGGAGACCCAGTACTTC. Its protein is CATLLGSETQYF.

This rearrangement joins TRBV6-1 to TRBJ1-5; no reliable D call. Trimming stripped 4 bases from V and 0 bases from J, with 10 bases between. From germline, CDR1 is MNHNS and CDR2 SASEGT. The CDR3 consists of 15 residues. The CDR3 nucleotides are TGTGCCAGCAGTGCGTCCGGTGATAGCAATCAGCCCCAGCATTTT. It encodes CASSASGDSNQPQHF.

DNA of the CDR3: TGTGCCAGCAGTTACGGGGCAAGTCTAGCTTGGGGAGAGACCCAGTACTTC. This encodes CASSYGASLAWGETQYF. The V and J genes are TRBV6-5 and TRBJ2-5, with D possibly being TRBD1 or TRBD2 (5 bases each). CDR3 length: 17 residues. Per germline, CDR1 MNHEY and CDR2 SVGAGI. With 2 bases removed from V and 4 bases from J, the gap between germline ends came to 20 bases.

The V gene is TRBV29-1, the J gene TRBJ1-1; 7 nucleotides agree with TRBD1. With V trimmed by 1 base and J by 4 bases, 3 bases remained unmatched. The CDR3 covers 13 residues. Germline CDR1 reads SQVTM; CDR2 reads ANQGSEA. The CDR3 bases are TGCAGCGTTGAAGCCAACAGGGGCACTGAAGCTTTCTTT. It encodes CSVEANRGTEAFF.

This chain links TRBV19 with TRBJ1-1, with D tentatively TRBD1 (6 bases). The germline V gene encodes CDR1 LNHDA and CDR2 SQIVND (reference sequence). This CDR3 spans 15 amino acids. V lost 5 bases and J 1 base, leaving 14 bases between the germline ends. This chain's CDR3 is CASSWGARPNTEAFF. The CDR3 region has the DNA TGTGCCAGTAGTTGGGGGGCTAGGCCGAACACTGAAGCTTTCTTT.

The V call is TRBV6-5, the J call TRBJ2-2; possible D gene TRBD2, 6 bases. CDR3 size: 14 residues. Germline V lookup: CDR1 MNHEY, CDR2 SVGAGI. V was shortened by 7 bases and J by 2 bases, with 11 bases between the two germline ends. The CDR3 DNA sequence: TGTGCCAGCACGCCGGGGGTAAACACCGGGGAGCTGTTTTTT. Protein product: CASTPGVNTGELFF.

The V call is TRBV29-1, the J call TRBJ1-5; D remains unclear. The CDR3 is 14 amino acids. Germline CDR1 and CDR2: SQVTM and ANQGSEA. V was cut by 6 bases and J by 4 bases, with 16 bases left in between. The CDR3 is CSVADGRMNQPQHF. The CDR3 bases are TGCAGCGTCGCGGACGGACGTATGAATCAGCCCCAGCATTTT.

The gene calls are TRBV6-1 and TRBJ1-1; the match to TRBD1 covers 7 bases. The CDR3 consists of 15 residues. The junction had 4 bases not matched to a gene; V was cut back by 2 bases and J by 1 base. Germline values: CDR1 MNHNS, CDR2 SASEGT. This CDR3 is CASSESRGRNTEAFF. CDR3 in DNA: TGTGCCAGCAGTGAATCCAGGGGGAGGAACACTGAAGCTTTCTTT.

J is TRBJ2-2 and V is TRBV7-9, with D perhaps matching TRBD2 (6 bases). The CDR3 consists of 15 residues. The V gene lost 5 bases and the J gene lost 7 bases, with 17 bases spanning the gap. Germline V CDR1 and CDR2: SEHNR, FQNEAQ (reference sequence). CDR3 sequence: CASSATRPQSGELFF. CDR3 DNA sequence: TGTGCCAGCAGCGCGACTAGGCCGCAGAGCGGGGAGCTGTTTTTT.

The chain employs TRBV30 and TRBJ2-7, with a weak D call TRBD1 (6 bases). The CDR3 contains 13 residues. Trimming took off 3 bases at V and 2 bases at J, with 11 bases between the two ends. Germline-derived CDR1 and CDR2 are GTSNPN and SVGIG (reference sequence). The CDR3 here is CAWRKTGTYEQYF. CDR3 coding DNA: TGTGCCTGGAGGAAAACAGGGACCTACGAGCAGTACTTC.

This clonotype was observed a single time. The chain uses TRBV30 and TRBJ2-2; 10 bases agree with TRBD1. CDR3 length: 14 amino acids. Per germline, CDR1 GTSNPN and CDR2 SVGIG (reference sequence). The trim removed 3 bases at V and 4 bases at J, leaving 2 bases unmatched. The CDR3, as DNA: TGTGCCTGGAGGGGGACAGGGGCCACCGGGGAGCTGTTTTTT. Protein sequence: CAWRGTGATGELFF. The variable domain in full, completed from reference TRBV30 and TRBJ2-2, reads SQTIHQWPATLVQPVGSPLSLECTVEGTSNPNLYWYRQAAGRGLQLLFYSVGIGQISSEVPQNLSASRPQDRQFILSSKKLLLSDSGFYLCAWRGTGATGELFFGEGSRLTVL.

The rearrangement uses TRBV29-1 and TRBJ2-1; TRBD2 matches 7 bases. Germline V gene data show CDR1 as SQVTM and CDR2 as ANQGSEA. V lost 7 bases to trimming and J lost 6 bases; unmatched junction nucleotides: 9. The CDR3 runs 13 residues. This chain's CDR3 is CSAGPTGGNEQFF. DNA of the CDR3: TGCAGCGCAGGACCCACGGGAGGCAATGAGCAGTTCTTC.

The V gene is TRBV4-1, the J gene TRBJ1-3; D perhaps matches TRBD1 (6 bases). There are 16 residues in the CDR3. The germline gives CDR1 MGHRA, CDR2 YSYEKL. With 3 bases removed from V and 0 bases from J, the gap between germline ends came to 12 bases. The CDR3 loop is CASSQTRQASGNTIYF. CDR3 in DNA: TGCGCCAGCAGCCAGACCCGACAGGCCTCTGGAAACACCATATATTTT.

This chain connects TRBV9 to TRBJ1-2; no clear D. Germline values: CDR1 SGDLS, CDR2 YYNGEE. This CDR3 spans 14 amino acids. V was trimmed by 0 bases and J by 4 bases, leaving 10 bases between them. CDR3: CASSVAPDFYGYTF. For the CDR3, the DNA is TGTGCCAGCAGCGTAGCACCCGACTTCTATGGCTACACCTTC.

The V call is TRBV24-1, the J call TRBJ2-2; 10 nucleotides align to TRBD1. Trimming took 4 bases from V and 0 from J; bases not matched to a gene: 4. Germline loops: CDR1 KGHDR, CDR2 SFDVKD. The CDR3 spans 17 residues. For the CDR3, the DNA is TGTGCCACCAGTGACCAGGGACAGGGGACGAACACCGGGGAGCTGTTTTTT. Translation: CATSDQGQGTNTGELFF.

The chain links TRBV24-1 to TRBJ2-2; TRBD1 or TRBD2 may be the D gene (5 bases each). Trimming pared 1 base from V and 2 bases from J, leaving 16 bases between. Germline CDR1 KGHDR, CDR2 SFDVKD. This CDR3 has 18 amino acids. CDR3 DNA: TGTGCCACCAGTGATTTCGGGGCAGGCCCCTCTAACACCGGGGAGCTGTTTTTT. This translates into CATSDFGAGPSNTGELFF.